The clone carrying this T cell receptor beta chain was counted a few times. This sample was included in a study of T-cell reconstitution after alpha-beta-depleted transplantation in children. Preparing the TCRbeta library involved the use of unique molecular identifiers. Using its own MiXCR run on the PCR reads, TCRdb lists one record per CDR3 protein. The top ten clones hold around 6% of a sample with almost 500,000 distinct CDR3 sequences, around 12% of them seen once. The starting material was PBMCs from the stem cell graft donor, obtained from the stem cell graft. The clonotype comes from a human donor who donated a stem cell graft to a child with combined immunodeficiency.

The CDR3 DNA is TGCAGTGCTCTCGGACCGGATTACAATGAGCAGTTCTTC. Translation: CSALGPDYNEQFF. This chain links TRBV20-1 with TRBJ2-1; D unclear. CDR3 size: 13 residues. Germline CDR1 and CDR2: DFQATT and SNEGSKA (reference sequence). Between the trimmed V and J ends, which lost 5 bases and 4 bases, there was a span of 12 bases.